This T cell receptor beta chain came from a study of tumor-infiltrating lymphocytes in primary liver carcinoma. The wider study: These were node-negative, non-metastatic T1-T3 tumors of roughly 4 to 11 cm.

The investigators made TCR beta cDNA from roughly 0.45 ug total RNA, using a constant-region primer. Investigators got TCR beta libraries out of three nested multiplex PCR rounds, done with slightly modified ARM-PCR. TRBV1-TRBV30 forward primers paired with a C-beta reverse primer were used in the first two PCR rounds, which ran 9 to 10 cycles each. MiXCR, run by TCRdb on the multiplex PCR reads, gives a single entry per CDR3 protein. The sample includes 80,000 or so distinct CDR3 sequences, 69% seen only once; the top ten take more than 25%. Worth noting for this clonotype: Its antigen is not known.

Between 20 and 30 mg of unsorted bulk tissue served as the source from which RNA and DNA were co-extracted. Findings and caveats of the study: Tumors and blood were compared for top-250-clone fraction, and tumors had the significantly higher value (p = 0.039). Relative to tumor region pairs, the tumor-adjacent and tumor-blood pairs showed overlap that was lower.

Germline CDR1 and CDR2: MGHRA and YSYEKL. The ends were cut back, 0 bases at V and 8 bases at J, with 14 bases in the middle. The CDR3 has 14 residues. This chain joins TRBV4-1 and TRBJ2-7; D uncertain. The sample taken for sequencing was tumor-adjacent normal liver tissue. This TCR was recovered from a man aged 35 to 55 with primary liver carcinoma and hepatitis B virus infection. The chain's CDR3 is CASSQDLGNHKQYF. The CDR3 DNA reads TGCGCCAGCAGCCAAGACTTAGGAAACCACAAGCAGTACTTC.